These 32 T cell receptor beta chains were all obtained from the same sample, sequenced in a study of blood T cell repertoires in COVID-19. Assay used: immunoSEQ multiplex PCR; TCRdb lists only in-frame clones, some missing. The data contain approximately 350,000 clones, about 88% of them seen just once; the ten biggest clones take up under 8.5%. Sequencing was done on a sample of peripheral blood. The origin of the receptors is an older woman with COVID-19, enrolled during active disease.

The J gene is TRBJ1-1, the V gene TRBV21-1; no check of the table's D call, TRBD1, against the DNA was made. TRBV21-1 is a recognized pseudogene. CDR3 length: 15 residues. CDR3 residues: CASSSRGGVGTEAFF. Here the CDR3 DNA reads TGTGCCAGCAGCTCAAGGGGTGGGGTTGGCACTGAAGCTTTCTTT.

This chain joins TRBV29-1 and TRBJ1-1, with 8 bases fitting TRBD1. The V segment lost 2 bases and the J segment 0 bases; nucleotides outside the gene matches: 5. This CDR3 has 15 amino acids. Germline V gene sequence: CDR1 SQVTM, CDR2 ANQGSEA. CDR3 DNA sequence: TGCAGCGTTGAAACGGCAGGGGGCATGAACACTGAAGCTTTCTTT. Translating gives CSVETAGGMNTEAFF.

The V call is TRBV5-1, the J call TRBJ1-4, with D perhaps matching TRBD1 (5 bases). The V gene's germline CDR1 is SGHRS and CDR2 YFSETQ. The CDR3 consists of 18 residues. V lost 0 bases and J lost 0, with 15 bases in between. The CDR3 here is CASSLAGTSVATNEKLFF. CDR3 nucleotide sequence: TGCGCCAGCAGCTTGGCCGGGACTTCGGTTGCAACTAATGAAAAACTGTTTTTT.

Turning to this clone: Additional DNA sequences in this sample encode the identical CDR3. This chain links TRBV6-5 with TRBJ2-7, with 7 bases fitting TRBD2. This CDR3 has 15 amino acids. The germline CDR1 and CDR2 sequences are MNHEY and SVGAGI. J gave up 0 bases and V 2 bases, and 4 bases lay outside the gene matches. CDR3 bases: TGTGCCAGCAGTTACCAGGGAGGGCTCTCCTACGAGCAGTACTTC. Residues: CASSYQGGLSYEQYF.

The CDR3 spells CASSLASGGPSTDTQYF. CDR3 DNA sequence: TGCGCCAGCAGCTTGGCGTCGGGGGGCCCCAGCACAGATACGCAGTATTTT. The chain combines TRBV5-1 with TRBJ2-3; perhaps TRBD2 as D (7 bases). The CDR3 runs to 17 residues. V was shortened by 0 bases and J by 0 bases, with 14 bases between the two germline ends. CDR1 is SGHRS and CDR2 is YFSETQ in the germline V gene.

The gene calls are TRBV2 and TRBJ2-3; TRBD1 matches 9 bases. CDR1 is SNHLY, CDR2 FYNNEI, per germline. V dropped 6 bases and J dropped 4; count of bases not matched to a gene: 11. The CDR3 loop spans 16 amino acids. The CDR3 protein is CASRRDRDRVADTQYF. DNA for the CDR3: TGTGCCAGCAGAAGAGACCGGGACAGGGTGGCAGATACGCAGTATTTT.

V usage is TRBV3-1 (or the pseudogene TRBV3-2) and J usage is TRBJ1-1; TRBD1 aligns across 7 bases. Germline trimming cut 2 bases from V and 4 bases from J; bases unmatched to any gene: 7. There are 15 residues in the CDR3. Germline values: CDR1 LGHDT, CDR2 YNNKEL (reference sequence). CDR3 amino acids: CASSQSRRGSTEAFF. DNA of the CDR3: TGTGCCAGCAGCCAATCCCGCAGGGGGTCCACTGAAGCTTTCTTT.

The V gene is TRBV5-1, the J gene TRBJ2-7, with a tentative D call TRBD1 (6 bases). This CDR3 contains 14 residues. CDR1 SGHRS and CDR2 YFSETQ come from the germline V gene. V gave up 7 bases and J gave up 0 bases, with 14 bases separating them. The CDR3 protein is CASAPSDSSYEQYF. The CDR3 DNA reads TGCGCCAGCGCCCCCTCGGACAGCTCCTACGAGCAGTACTTC.

The gene calls are TRBV5-1 and TRBJ2-1; 14 nucleotides match TRBD2. This CDR3 region has 22 residues. Germline V CDR1 and CDR2: SGHRS, YFSETQ. Unmatched junction bases numbered 22, after V lost 0 bases and J lost 8 bases. The CDR3 DNA sequence: TGCGCCAGCAGCTTGGCCGAAAAGTGGAGACTAGCGGGGGGGCTGCCTGTAGATGAGCAGTTCTTC. This gives the protein CASSLAEKWRLAGGLPVDEQFF.

The genes are TRBV19 and TRBJ1-2; 9 nucleotides align to TRBD1. The length of the CDR3 is 13 residues. J gave up 3 bases and V 6 bases, and 2 bases lay outside the gene matches. CDR1 LNHDA and CDR2 SQIVND come from the germline V gene (reference sequence). DNA for the CDR3: TGTGCCAGTAGGACAGGGGGTGACTATGGCTACACCTTC. Its protein product is CASRTGGDYGYTF.

The chain links TRBV5-4 to TRBJ2-5, with TRBD2 matching over 13 bases. The trim removed 4 bases at V and 4 bases at J, leaving 10 bases unmatched. The CDR3 runs to 17 residues. The germline gives CDR1 SGHNT, CDR2 YYREEE (reference sequence). CDR3 residues: CASSKRTSGGIGETQYF. The CDR3 nucleotides read TGTGCCAGCAGCAAAAGGACTAGCGGGGGAATTGGAGAGACCCAGTACTTC.

CDR3 loop: CASSRTGQGANEQYF. For the CDR3, the DNA is TGTGCCAGTAGTAGAACTGGGCAGGGGGCCAACGAGCAGTACTTC. This chain uses TRBV19 with TRBJ2-7, with TRBD1 matching over 8 bases. Trimming took 4 bases from V and 5 from J; bases not matched to a gene: 10. This CDR3 has 15 amino acids. The V gene's germline CDR1 is LNHDA and CDR2 SQIVND (reference sequence).

This chain links TRBV12-5 with TRBJ2-7, with D tentatively TRBD1 (6 bases). Deletions cut 1 base from V and 5 bases from J, with 15 bases between. The CDR3 runs to 15 residues. Germline CDR1 reads LGHNT; CDR2 reads FRNRAP. CDR3 protein: CASGLGTGLKNEQYF. CDR3 bases: TGTGCTAGTGGTTTGGGAACAGGGCTTAAGAACGAGCAGTACTTC.

A single count supports this clone. The V and J genes are TRBV9 and TRBJ1-1; D is uncertain. CDR3 size: 15 residues. Trimming cost V 3 bases and J 4 bases, with 16 bases left between them. CDR1 is SGDLS, CDR2 YYNGEE, per germline. CDR3 nucleotides: TGTGCCAGCAGCGCAACGACCGGGATTGGCACTGAAGCTTTCTTT. Amino acid sequence: CASSATTGIGTEAFF.

Many counts were recorded for this clone. The rearrangement uses TRBV5-4 and TRBJ2-7; D unresolved. CDR3 length equals 15 residues. Germline V lookup: CDR1 SGHNT, CDR2 YYREEE (reference sequence). Trimming left V 0 bases short and J 3 bases short, with 13 bases between. The CDR3 spells CASSLGSAAVYEQYF. Written as DNA, the CDR3 is TGTGCCAGCAGCTTGGGGAGCGCCGCTGTCTACGAGCAGTACTTC.

The table lists this clone with a count of one. The gene calls are TRBV4-1 and TRBJ1-2; D is unclear. Trimming took off 0 bases at V and 10 bases at J, with 18 bases between the two ends. CDR3 length: 15 amino acids. CDR1 MGHRA and CDR2 YSYEKL come from the germline V gene. CDR3 in amino acids: CASSQDTTALIFYTF. CDR3 sequence (DNA): TGCGCCAGCAGCCAAGATACCACTGCGCTTATTTTCTACACCTTC.

The gene calls are TRBV7-9 and TRBJ1-5; TRBD1 matches 8 bases. Trimming took 5 bases from V and 0 from J; bases not matched to a gene: 6. Germline CDR1 is SEHNR and CDR2 is FQNEAQ (reference sequence). The CDR3 is 16 amino acids. The CDR3 region is CASSLSDRGSNQPQHF. In DNA form, the CDR3 reads TGTGCCAGCAGCCTCTCCGACAGGGGTAGCAATCAGCCCCAGCATTTT.

This clone was detected once. The chain has TRBV25-1 and TRBJ2-7; no clear D gene. The CDR3 runs to 13 residues. Germline V gene data show CDR1 as MGHDK and CDR2 as SYGVNS. V dropped 8 bases and J dropped 2 bases, with 13 bases sitting between them. CDR3 DNA: TGTGCCAGCGCCCCAGGCCAGACCTACGAGCAGTACTTC. It yields the protein CASAPGQTYEQYF.

This chain uses TRBV7-9 with TRBJ2-1, with 12 positions matching TRBD2. The V gene end was trimmed by 4 bases and the J gene end by 4 bases; junction bases not matched to a gene: 5. This CDR3 has 16 amino acids. CDR1 SEHNR and CDR2 FQNEAQ come from the germline V gene (reference sequence). Here the CDR3 DNA reads TGTGCCAGCAGCTCTCTACTAGCGGGGGGTTACAATGAGCAGTTCTTC. Protein: CASSSLLAGGYNEQFF.

The chain has TRBV11-3 and TRBJ1-2; unclear D gene. Trimming shortened V by 4 bases and J by 6 bases, and 15 bases separated the two germline ends. The CDR3 sequence is 14 residues long. Germline CDR1 is SGHNT and CDR2 is YENEEA. The CDR3 loop is CASSSSIRGHGYTF. As DNA, the CDR3 is TGTGCCAGCAGCTCCTCCATTAGAGGGCATGGCTACACCTTC.

The chain joins TRBV11-3 to TRBJ2-2; 11 bases map to TRBD2. This CDR3 is built from 15 residues. With V trimmed by 3 bases and J by 5 bases, 2 bases remained unmatched. Germline values: CDR1 SGHNT, CDR2 YENEEA. The CDR3 DNA reads as TGTGCCAGCAGCTTCGCTAGCGGGGGGACCGGGGAGCTGTTTTTT. Its translation is CASSFASGGTGELFF.

V gene TRBV7-2 combines with J gene TRBJ1-2; tentative D call: TRBD1 (6 bases). The CDR3 has 17 amino acids. Trimming removed 1 base from V and 3 bases from J, with 18 bases in between. CDR1 SGHTA and CDR2 FQGNSA come from the germline V gene. The CDR3 is CASSLEVRGSVDYGYTF. DNA for the CDR3: TGTGCCAGCAGCTTAGAGGTCAGGGGATCCGTGGACTATGGCTACACCTTC.

The V gene is TRBV7-9, the J gene TRBJ2-5; 10 bases fit TRBD2. This CDR3 region has 16 residues. CDR1 and CDR2 (germline): SEHNR, FQNEAQ (reference sequence). V lost 5 bases to trimming and J lost 6 bases; unmatched junction nucleotides: 12. In nucleotides, the CDR3 is TGTGCCAGCAGCCCCTGGACTAGCGGCTTGGGACAGACCCAGTACTTC. Translating it yields CASSPWTSGLGQTQYF. Variable domain in full (rest from reference TRBV7-9 and TRBJ2-5): DTGVSQNPRHKITKRGQNVTFRCDPISEHNRLYWYRQTLGQGPEFLTYFQNEAQLEKSRLLSDRFSAERPKGSFSTLEIQRTEQGDSAMYLCASSPWTSGLGQTQYFGPGTRLLVL.

This rearrangement joins TRBV27 to TRBJ2-3, with 13 bases matching TRBD2. The CDR3 is 15 residues long. V gave up 7 bases and J gave up 4 bases; unmatched junction bases: 5. Germline assignment: CDR1 MNHEY and CDR2 SMNVEV (reference sequence). DNA for the CDR3: TGTGCCAGCACGCCACTAGCGGGGGGGCCAGATACGCAGTATTTT. This sequence encodes CASTPLAGGPDTQYF.

This chain joins TRBV5-6 and TRBJ2-4, with 9 positions matching TRBD1. Germline loops: CDR1 SGHDT, CDR2 YYEEEE. V dropped 2 bases and J dropped 0; count of bases not matched to a gene: 3. This CDR3 contains 16 residues. CDR3 coding DNA: TGTGCCAGCAGCTTTTTGGGACAGGGAGCCAAAAACATTCAGTACTTC. This gives the protein CASSFLGQGAKNIQYF. Complete variable domain (other parts from reference TRBV5-6 and TRBJ2-4): DAGVTQSPTHLIKTRGQQVTLRCSPKSGHDTVSWYQQALGQGPQFIFQYYEEEERQRGNFPDRFSGHQFPNYSSELNVNALLLGDSALYLCASSFLGQGAKNIQYFGAGTRLSVL.

V gene TRBV12-3 or TRBV12-4 combines with J gene TRBJ1-1; possibly TRBD1 for D (5 bases). Trimming took off 7 bases at V and 3 bases at J, with 12 bases between the two ends. The CDR3 is 13 residues long. Written as DNA, the CDR3 is TGTGCCAGCACCCCAGGGATGTACACTGAAGCTTTCTTT. This translates into CASTPGMYTEAFF.

The chain joins TRBV5-1 to TRBJ2-3; 12 bases are a match to TRBD2. The CDR3 extends over 15 amino acids. Germline V lookup: CDR1 SGHRS, CDR2 YFSETQ. V shed 7 bases and J 3 bases; nucleotides not matched to a gene: 6. In DNA form, the CDR3 reads TGCGCCAGCGCCCCACTAGCGGGGGGAACAGATACGCAGTATTTT. Its protein is CASAPLAGGTDTQYF.

The rearrangement links TRBV9 to TRBJ1-6; 10 nucleotides line up with TRBD1. The J segment lost 10 bases and the V segment lost 3 bases, leaving 10 bases of the junction unmatched. The germline V gene encodes CDR1 SGDLS and CDR2 YYNGEE. CDR3 size: 16 residues. The CDR3 DNA follows: TGTGCCAGCAGCGCCGAGACAGGGGGCCTTGGCTCACCCCTCCACTTT. Translated: CASSAETGGLGSPLHF. Variable domain in full (rest from reference TRBV9 and TRBJ1-6): DSGVTQTPKHLITATGQRVTLRCSPRSGDLSVYWYQQSLDQGLQFLIQYYNGEERAKGNILERFSAQQFPDLHSELNLSSLELGDSALYFCASSAETGGLGSPLHFGNGTRLTVT.

This clone is a singleton in its sample. The rearrangement uses TRBV5-4 and TRBJ1-1; perhaps TRBD1 as D (5 bases). Germline CDR1 and CDR2: SGHNT and YYREEE (reference sequence). The CDR3 loop spans 15 amino acids. Trimming left V 2 bases short and J 0 bases short, with 11 bases between. CDR3 coding DNA: TGTGCCAGCAGCTTCTTAGGACAAATGAACACTGAAGCTTTCTTT. Its translation is CASSFLGQMNTEAFF. The full variable domain, its missing parts supplied by reference TRBV5-4 and TRBJ1-1, is ETGVTQSPTHLIKTRGQQVTLRCSSQSGHNTVSWYQQALGQGPQFIFQYYREEENGRGNFPPRFSGLQFPNYSSELNVNALELDDSALYLCASSFLGQMNTEAFFGQGTRLTVV.

This sequence joins TRBV7-3 and TRBJ2-1; D might be TRBD1 (6 bases). Trimming cost V 1 base and J 5 bases, with 9 bases left between them. The CDR3 length is 14 residues. Looked up from germline, CDR1 is SGHTA and CDR2 is FQGTGA. DNA for the CDR3: TGTGCCAGCAGCTTAAGGGGGCCCAACAATGAGCAGTTCTTC. It is translated as CASSLRGPNNEQFF. The full variable domain, its missing parts supplied by reference TRBV7-3 and TRBJ2-1, is GAGVSQTPSNKVTEKGKYVELRCDPISGHTALYWYRQSLGQGPEFLIYFQGTGAADDSGLPNDRFFAVRPEGSVSTLKIQRTERGDSAVYLCASSLRGPNNEQFFGPGTRLTVL.

The chain employs TRBV5-4 and TRBJ2-7; 8 bases line up with TRBD1. The ends lost 3 bases at V and 7 bases at J; junction bases unmatched: 15. The CDR3 extends over 16 amino acids. Germline CDR1 SGHNT, CDR2 YYREEE (reference sequence). CDR3 amino acids: CASSSRDRSPRWEQYF. The CDR3, as DNA: TGTGCCAGCAGCTCCCGGGACAGGTCCCCTCGATGGGAGCAGTACTTC.

This chain uses TRBV4-2 with TRBJ2-3; D is possibly TRBD2 (7 bases). CDR1 is LGHNA and CDR2 is YNFKEQ in the germline V gene. The length of the CDR3 is 16 residues. Trimming took 2 bases from V and 0 from J, leaving 12 bases between them. The CDR3 DNA follows: TGTGCCAGCAGCCAACCAGCGGGGACAAGCACAGATACGCAGTATTTT. As protein: CASSQPAGTSTDTQYF.